These 24 T cell receptor beta chains came from one sample sequenced in a study of cytomegalovirus exposure and HLA in healthy donors. Use of 60 Vbeta and 13 Jbeta primers characterized the PCR. Clones were read by immunoSEQ multiplex PCR, and TCRdb kept only the in-frame ones, dropping some. The sample has under 150,000 clones, over 70% seen once; the top ten hold less than 2%. Sequenced material: PBMCs. The receptors were gathered from a woman between 18 and 29 years old in good health and CMV-seronegative.

This chain uses TRBV7-9 with TRBJ1-5; TRBD1 agrees at 7 bases. CDR3 size: 13 residues. CDR1 and CDR2 from the germline V gene are SEHNR and FQNEAQ (reference sequence). V shed 5 bases, J shed 4 bases, and the junction held 2 bases outside the gene matches. The CDR3 bases are TGTGCCAGCAGCCCGACAGGGAATCAGCCCCAGCATTTT. This encodes CASSPTGNQPQHF.

CDR3 DNA: TGTGCCAGTAGTCGCGACAGGGGGAAGTATGGCTACACCTTC. Translated: CASSRDRGKYGYTF. The chain has TRBV19 and TRBJ1-2; 9 bases fit TRBD1. V was clipped by 5 bases and J by 5 bases; unmatched bases: 6. Germline V gives CDR1 LNHDA, CDR2 SQIVND (reference sequence). CDR3 size: 14 residues.

To note about this clone: At one end the junction does not follow the germline gene, possibly because of a read error. This chain connects TRBV6-5 to TRBJ2-7; D might be TRBD1 (6 bases). The CDR3 extends over 13 amino acids. CDR1 and CDR2 (germline): MNHEY, SVGAGI. In nucleotides, the CDR3 is TGTGCCAGCAGCCCACAGGGTTCCAACGAGCAGCACTTC. Its translation is CASSPQGSNEQHF.

This clone has only a few counts. This chain uses TRBV19 with TRBJ1-1, with 7 bases lining up with TRBD1. The ends lost 5 bases at V and 0 bases at J; junction bases unmatched: 6. This CDR3 contains 15 residues. CDR1 LNHDA and CDR2 SQIVND come from the germline V gene (reference sequence). Here the CDR3 reads CASSPETGLNTEAFF. The CDR3 DNA reads TGTGCCAGTAGTCCAGAGACAGGGCTGAACACTGAAGCTTTCTTT.

The chain is built from TRBV30 and TRBJ1-2; TRBD1 agrees at 9 bases. Per germline, CDR1 GTSNPN and CDR2 SVGIG (reference sequence). The V segment lost 4 bases and the J segment 4 bases; nucleotides outside the gene matches: 7. There are 14 residues in the CDR3. The CDR3 nucleotides are TGTGCCTGGACTACAGGGGGCGAGTCCTATGGCTACACCTTC. Translated: CAWTTGGESYGYTF.

This chain links TRBV5-6 with TRBJ2-1; 7 positions match TRBD2. From germline, CDR1 is SGHDT and CDR2 YYEEEE. The junction had 4 bases not matched to a gene; V was cut back by 2 bases and J by 2 bases. CDR3 length: 15 amino acids. The CDR3 bases are TGTGCCAGCAGCTTCGGCCTAGCGGCCTACAATGAGCAGTTCTTC. This sequence encodes CASSFGLAAYNEQFF.

The chain carries TRBV5-1 and TRBJ2-2, with 7 bases identical to TRBD2. The germline gives CDR1 SGHRS, CDR2 YFSETQ. This CDR3 has 15 amino acids. The V gene end was trimmed by 7 bases and the J gene end by 1 base; junction bases not matched to a gene: 7. The DNA for the CDR3 is TGCGCCAGCCGACGGGAGGCCAGGAACACCGGGGAGCTGTTTTTT. It is translated as CASRREARNTGELFF.

The chain links TRBV7-6 to TRBJ2-3; D not resolved. The germline V and J ends were trimmed by 2 bases and 1 base, with 10 bases remaining between them. CDR1 SGHVS and CDR2 FNYEAQ come from the germline V gene. This CDR3 is 15 amino acids long. CDR3 sequence: CASSLSSPGTDTQYF. The CDR3 nucleotides read TGTGCCAGCAGCTTAAGTTCTCCGGGCACAGATACGCAGTATTTT.

The J gene is TRBJ1-2, the V gene TRBV19, with D possibly being TRBD1 (5 bases). From germline, CDR1 is LNHDA and CDR2 SQIVND (reference sequence). V lost 3 bases to trimming and J lost 2 bases, with 13 bases between them. The CDR3 runs 15 residues. CDR3 coding DNA: TGTGCCAGTAGTATGGAGGGGCGCCGGAACTATGGCTACACCTTC. Amino acid sequence: CASSMEGRRNYGYTF.

This clone was observed a handful of times. The chain is built from TRBV5-4 and TRBJ2-1, with 11 bases fitting TRBD2. The CDR3 sequence is 16 residues long. Germline assignment: CDR1 SGHNT and CDR2 YYREEE (reference sequence). After removal of 0 bases from V and 7 bases from J, the junction contained 6 bases not matched to a gene. The CDR3 protein is CASSLGGTSGANEQFF. The CDR3 nucleotides are TGTGCCAGCAGCTTGGGGGGGACTAGCGGAGCTAATGAGCAGTTCTTC.

Comments on this clone: Other DNA sequences in this sample translate to the same CDR3. The chain carries TRBV5-1 and TRBJ1-1, with D possibly TRBD1 on 6 matching bases. Germline V CDR1 and CDR2: SGHRS, YFSETQ. The V gene lost 2 bases and the J gene lost 5 bases, with 7 bases spanning the gap. The CDR3 covers 12 residues. This CDR3 reads CASSLQGTEAFF. The CDR3 DNA reads TGCGCCAGCAGCTTACAGGGTACTGAAGCTTTCTTT.

This rearrangement joins TRBV5-1 to TRBJ1-2; maybe TRBD1 (5 bases). Per germline, CDR1 SGHRS and CDR2 YFSETQ. V was cut by 7 bases and J by 3 bases, with 10 bases left in between. The CDR3 runs to 12 residues. CDR3 DNA: TGCGCCAGCCGGCGGGGGGACTATGGCTACACCTTC. Translation gives CASRRGDYGYTF.

The chain links TRBV21-1 to TRBJ2-1; whether TRBD2, the table's D call, matches the DNA was not checked. TRBV21-1 represents a pseudogene. The CDR3 extends over 16 amino acids. CDR3 residues: CASSKERSVLYNEQFF. In nucleotides, the CDR3 is TGTGCCAGCAGCAAAGAGAGGTCAGTTCTGTACAATGAGCAGTTCTTC.

The genes are TRBV2 and TRBJ2-1, with 10 nucleotides matching TRBD2. Germline trimming cut 6 bases from V and 3 bases from J; bases unmatched to any gene: 11. The CDR3 runs 17 residues. The germline gives CDR1 SNHLY, CDR2 FYNNEI. CDR3 coding DNA: TGTGCCAGCAGGCCCAGACTAGCGGGCGTGTTCTACAATGAGCAGTTCTTC. Its translation is CASRPRLAGVFYNEQFF.

This clone was recorded once. The chain combines TRBV5-1 with TRBJ2-1; D not resolved. Germline CDR1 SGHRS, CDR2 YFSETQ. V was cut by 7 bases and J by 0 bases, with 14 bases left in between. There are 15 residues in the CDR3. DNA of the CDR3: TGCGCCAGCCGAGCTACGCCGAGCTCCTACAATGAGCAGTTCTTC. Protein sequence: CASRATPSSYNEQFF.

The chain couples TRBV7-9 to TRBJ1-2, with 7 nucleotides matching TRBD1. Unmatched junction bases numbered 19, after V lost 4 bases and J lost 8 bases. CDR3 size: 17 residues. Germline CDR1 is SEHNR and CDR2 is FQNEAQ (reference sequence). CDR3 DNA sequence: TGTGCCAGCAGCTCCGACATAAGGGGGCGATCGGCGGGCGGCTACACCTTC. Translated, it gives CASSSDIRGRSAGGYTF.

This clone was seen only once. V gene TRBV10-1 combines with J gene TRBJ2-3; no reliable D call. The CDR3 consists of 14 residues. V was trimmed by 6 bases and J by 8 bases, leaving 18 bases between them. Germline V gene sequence: CDR1 WNHNN, CDR2 SYGVQD (reference sequence). The CDR3 reads CASSPDLSVGTQYF. In DNA form, the CDR3 reads TGCGCCAGCAGCCCCGATCTGTCCGTCGGTACGCAGTATTTT.

The chain combines TRBV30 with TRBJ2-1, with a weak D call TRBD2 (7 bases). Germline V gene sequence: CDR1 GTSNPN, CDR2 SVGIG (reference sequence). Trimming took 5 bases from V and 5 from J, leaving 16 bases between them. The CDR3 consists of 14 residues. The CDR3 spells CAWGGGSVNNEQFF. DNA for the CDR3: TGTGCCTGGGGGGGCGGGAGTGTAAACAATGAGCAGTTCTTC.

V and J are TRBV11-2 and TRBJ2-7, with 11 nucleotides matching TRBD2. This CDR3 is built from 15 residues. CDR1 SGHAT and CDR2 FQNNGV come from the germline V gene. Trimming cost V 7 bases and J 1 base; bases outside gene matches: 6. The CDR3 sequence: CASTQTSGVSYEQYF. DNA of the CDR3: TGTGCCAGCACCCAGACTAGCGGGGTGTCCTACGAGCAGTACTTC.

The chain couples TRBV5-1 to TRBJ1-1; no firm D call. V was shortened by 5 bases and J by 5 bases, with 16 bases between the two germline ends. Per the germline V gene, CDR1 is SGHRS and CDR2 is YFSETQ. The CDR3 sequence is 14 residues long. The CDR3: CASSPGQARTEAFF. CDR3 DNA sequence: TGCGCCAGCAGTCCTGGCCAGGCCAGGACTGAAGCTTTCTTT.

This clone was counted once. V gene TRBV5-6 combines with J gene TRBJ1-2; 10 nucleotides line up with TRBD1. With 0 bases clipped from V and 7 bases from J, the junction kept 6 bases outside the gene matches. From germline, CDR1 is SGHDT and CDR2 YYEEEE. The CDR3 extends over 15 amino acids. The CDR3 loop reads CASSLGDRGAGGYTF. CDR3 coding DNA: TGTGCCAGCAGCTTGGGGGACAGGGGCGCCGGTGGCTACACCTTC.

The chain has TRBV27 and TRBJ2-3; the match to TRBD2 covers 11 bases. CDR1 and CDR2 (germline): MNHEY, SMNVEV (reference sequence). The CDR3 is made up of 16 amino acids. J lost 4 bases, V lost 5 bases, and 8 bases had no gene match. In DNA, the CDR3 is TGTGCCAGCAGTCCTCTTAGCGGGAGGGGTTCAGATACGCAGTATTTT. Its protein is CASSPLSGRGSDTQYF.

This rearrangement joins TRBV10-2 to TRBJ1-1; D is ambiguous. CDR3 length: 18 residues. Trimming took 0 bases from V and 1 from J, leaving 18 bases between them. Germline V CDR1 and CDR2: WSHSY, SAAADI. CDR3: CASSESMSGVVGNTEAFF. The CDR3 coding sequence is TGCGCCAGCAGTGAGTCGATGTCCGGGGTGGTGGGGAACACTGAAGCTTTCTTT.

This clone showed up just a few times. The chain combines TRBV5-4 with TRBJ1-1, with D possibly being TRBD1 (5 bases). The CDR3 has 14 amino acids. CDR1 and CDR2 (germline): SGHNT, YYREEE (reference sequence). Trimming stripped 4 bases from V and 2 bases from J, with 12 bases between. In nucleotides, the CDR3 is TGTGCCAGCAGCGGAGGGGCGTATAACACTGAAGCTTTCTTT. It specifies CASSGGAYNTEAFF.